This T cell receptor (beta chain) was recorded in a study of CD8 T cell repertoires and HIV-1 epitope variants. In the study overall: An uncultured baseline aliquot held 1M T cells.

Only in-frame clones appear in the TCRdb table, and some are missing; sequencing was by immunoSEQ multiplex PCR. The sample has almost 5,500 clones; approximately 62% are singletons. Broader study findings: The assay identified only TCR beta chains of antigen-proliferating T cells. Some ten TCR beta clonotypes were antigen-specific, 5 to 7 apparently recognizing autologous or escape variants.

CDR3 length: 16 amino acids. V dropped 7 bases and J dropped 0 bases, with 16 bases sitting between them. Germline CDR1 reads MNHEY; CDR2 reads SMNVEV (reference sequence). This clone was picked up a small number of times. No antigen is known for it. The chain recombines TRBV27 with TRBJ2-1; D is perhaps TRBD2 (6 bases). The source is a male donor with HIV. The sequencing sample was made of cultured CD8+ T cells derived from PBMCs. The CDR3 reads CASMGGSWSSYNEQFF. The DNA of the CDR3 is TGTGCCAGCATGGGAGGTAGCTGGAGCTCCTACAATGAGCAGTTCTTC.